Included here is one TCR beta chain sequence, with context. Original processing notes: Quantification of nucleated cells was approximated via reference gene primer amplification. Some clones are missing from TCRdb's copy, which holds only in-frame ones; the method was immunoSEQ multiplex PCR. The V and J calls and clone size were taken over from that table, and D and trimming were inferred from the DNA. In the table there are 100,000 to 150,000 clones, about nine tenths of which are singletons. The entry originates in a study of blood T cell repertoires in COVID-19. Study as a whole: Donors in the United States, Italy and Spain gave samples during acute or convalescent COVID-19. T cells, B-cell-depleted T cells, or PBMCs supplied cDNA or gDNA.

Germline V gene data show CDR1 as MNHNY and CDR2 as SVGAGI (reference sequence). The CDR3 runs to 14 residues. V was trimmed by 6 bases and J by 0 bases, leaving 9 bases between them. The clonotype originates from a man between 35 and 55 years old with acute or convalescent COVID-19. Sequencing was carried out using peripheral blood. This rearrangement joins TRBV6-6 to TRBJ2-1; weak D call: TRBD1 (5 bases). DNA of the CDR3: TGTGCCAGCAGGTTTGACAGCTCCTACAATGAGCAGTTCTTC. Protein sequence: CASRFDSSYNEQFF.